This T cell receptor (beta chain) stems from a study of identical twins. Study-level findings and limits: Cord blood beta clonotypes that were abundant carried fewer insertions, and memory repertoires showed no such trend. Models, which agreed with sharing between unrelated individuals, nonetheless underestimated the out-of-frame TCR alpha sharing seen in monozygotic twins.

This clonotype was seen a few times. Its antigen is as yet unknown. This CDR3 has 16 amino acids. Germline V gene data show CDR1 as KGHSH and CDR2 as LQKENI. Trimming cost V 3 bases and J 0 bases; bases outside gene matches: 4. Template switching added a universal primer binding site, and final cDNA carried unique molecular identifiers. A single record per CDR3 protein comes from TCRdb applying MiXCR to the 5' RACE reads. The data show hundreds of thousands of distinct CDR3 sequences, 5.5% to 6.5% seen once. The sample taken for sequencing was naive T cells sorted from blood. V is TRBV18 and J is TRBJ1-5; 8 bases are a match to TRBD1. This TCR was recovered from a man in his late teens or twenties in good health. CDR3 in DNA: TGTGCCAGCTCACCCGGGACAGGCGTTAGCAATCAGCCCCAGCATTTT. Amino acid sequence: CASSPGTGVSNQPQHF.